The TCR beta chain described here comes from a study of cytomegalovirus exposure and HLA in healthy donors. Study-level results: A missense variant in DCLRE1C was later tied to TCR beta V- and J-gene trimming.

PCR employed 60 Vbeta and 13 Jbeta primers. Some clones are missing from TCRdb's copy, which holds only in-frame ones; the method was immunoSEQ multiplex PCR. The sample has about 84,000 clones, around 78% seen once; the top ten hold around 2.7%. Worth noting for this clone: The antigen is undetermined. Other DNA sequences in the sample encode the same CDR3.

The V gene's germline CDR1 is LNHDA and CDR2 SQIVND (reference sequence). The CDR3 runs to 12 residues. V was shortened by 3 bases and J by 5 bases, with 7 bases between the two germline ends. The V gene is TRBV19, the J gene TRBJ2-5; possibly TRBD2 for D (6 bases). The receptor was derived from a male donor in good health and CMV-seropositive. Specimen: PBMCs. This CDR3 reads CASSIAGETQYF. The CDR3 region has the DNA TGTGCCAGTAGTATTGCGGGGGAGACCCAGTACTTC.